The sequence of this TCR beta chain was determined in a study of glioma-infiltrating T cells after dendritic cell vaccination. The CDR3 totals 15 residues. CDR1 is SNHLY, CDR2 FYNNEI, per germline. The germline V and J ends were trimmed by 5 bases and 5 bases, with 18 bases remaining between them. Time point meaning: after dendritic cell vaccination, including at tumor progression/relapse. Produced via immunoSEQ multiplex PCR; TCRdb's table is partial and in-frame only. The sample has 90,000 to 95,000 clones, about 81% seen once; the top ten hold around 2.2%. The clonotype comes from a human donor with glioblastoma. V usage is TRBV2 and J usage is TRBJ2-5; D perhaps matches TRBD2 (6 bases). The material sequenced was blood, taken after dendritic cell vaccination. Here the CDR3 DNA reads TGTGCCAGCAGTCCCGGATTAGCGGACCGGGAGACCCAGTACTTC. Translating gives CASSPGLADRETQYF.